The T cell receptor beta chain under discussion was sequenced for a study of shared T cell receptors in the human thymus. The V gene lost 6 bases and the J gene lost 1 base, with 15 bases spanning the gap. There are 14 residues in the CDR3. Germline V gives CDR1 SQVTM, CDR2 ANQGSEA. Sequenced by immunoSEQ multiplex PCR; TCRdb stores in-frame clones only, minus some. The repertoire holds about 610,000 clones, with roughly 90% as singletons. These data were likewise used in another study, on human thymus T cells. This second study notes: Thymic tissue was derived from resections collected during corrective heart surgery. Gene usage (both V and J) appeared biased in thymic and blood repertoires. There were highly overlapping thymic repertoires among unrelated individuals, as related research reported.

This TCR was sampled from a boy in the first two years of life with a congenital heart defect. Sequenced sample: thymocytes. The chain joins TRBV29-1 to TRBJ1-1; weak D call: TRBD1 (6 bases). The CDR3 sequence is CSVWRGRGNTEAFF. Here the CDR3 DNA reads TGCAGCGTCTGGCGGGGGCGTGGGAACACTGAAGCTTTCTTT.